The 32 T cell receptor beta chains given below trace back to one sample, sequenced in a study of monozygotic twins with inflammatory bowel disease. TCRdb processed the 5' RACE reads again and assigns one entry to each CDR3 protein, with no DNA. This table holds a few hundred thousand distinct CDR3 sequences. The specimen sequenced was blood. Source of these receptors: a human donor with ulcerative colitis or Crohn's disease, or a healthy co-twin of an affected twin (not recorded which).

The J gene is TRBJ2-7, the V gene TRBV27. Germline V gives CDR1 MNHEY, CDR2 SMNVEV (reference sequence). The CDR3 consists of 14 residues. The CDR3 reads CASSTMTKTYEQYF.

V usage is TRBV12-3 or TRBV12-4 and J usage is TRBJ2-7; the D call from TCRdb, TRBD1, cannot be confirmed without DNA. CDR3 length: 14 residues. CDR3 protein: CASSFGGAVYEQYF.

The CDR3 loop is CASSYTGPGELFF. The V call is TRBV6-6, the J call TRBJ2-2; TCRdb calls TRBD1, which cannot be checked without DNA. The CDR3 is 13 residues long. Germline CDR1 is MNHNY and CDR2 is SVGAGI (reference sequence).

V and J are TRBV5-5 and TRBJ2-5; TCRdb selects TRBD2, and the lack of DNA leaves this call unchecked. The germline V gene has CDR1 SGHKS and CDR2 YYEKEE (reference sequence). The CDR3 runs to 18 residues. The CDR3 sequence is CASSLAGTSGGAQETQYF.

V gene TRBV4-1 combines with J gene TRBJ2-3; TCRdb returns TRBD2, unconfirmable since there is no DNA. CDR3 length equals 16 residues. Germline V gene lookup returns CDR1 MGHRA and CDR2 YSYEKL. The CDR3 protein is CASSQVGGARTDTQYF.

The chain links TRBV5-4 to TRBJ2-3; no DNA is available, so the TRBD1 call from TCRdb remains unchecked. Looked up from germline, CDR1 is SGHNT and CDR2 is YYREEE (reference sequence). The CDR3 extends over 15 amino acids. The CDR3 loop is CASREGQGPPYTQYF.

The V gene is TRBV3-1, the J gene TRBJ2-1; TCRdb's D gene call, TRBD1, goes unchecked for lack of DNA. Germline lookup yields CDR1 LGHDT and CDR2 YNNKEL (reference sequence). CDR3 length equals 16 residues. The CDR3: CASSQDWGHLIDEQFF.

The rearrangement uses TRBV29-1 and TRBJ1-5; TCRdb proposes TRBD1, but this gene call is untestable without DNA. Germline assignment: CDR1 SQVTM and CDR2 ANQGSEA. This CDR3 is 14 amino acids long. The CDR3 loop reads CSVVPGGSNQPQHF.

The J gene is TRBJ2-1, the V gene TRBV6-2 or TRBV6-3; TCRdb designates TRBD2, a call that cannot be tested without DNA. Germline V CDR1 and CDR2: MNHEY, SVGEGT. CDR3 size: 18 residues. This chain's CDR3 is CASSSPGLAGGPYNEQFF.

CDR3 residues: CASSFRGRPETQYF. V and J are TRBV7-8 and TRBJ2-5; the D call from TCRdb, TRBD1, cannot be confirmed without DNA. The CDR3 consists of 14 residues. Germline CDR1 and CDR2: SGHVS and FQNEAQ.

V usage is TRBV19 and J usage is TRBJ1-1; the TCRdb D gene call, TRBD1, has no DNA to confirm it. The length of the CDR3 is 14 residues. Germline V CDR1 and CDR2: LNHDA, SQIVND (reference sequence). CDR3 sequence reads: CASSVQGGYTEAFF.

V gene TRBV15 combines with J gene TRBJ2-1; TCRdb names TRBD2, which stays unverified in the absence of DNA. Germline lookup yields CDR1 LNHNV and CDR2 YYDKDF (reference sequence). The CDR3 covers 14 residues. The CDR3 loop is CATSSGGENNEQFF.

The V gene is TRBV5-6, the J gene TRBJ2-1; checking the TCRdb D call of TRBD1 is not possible without DNA. The CDR3 sequence is 16 residues long. Germline V CDR1 and CDR2: SGHDT, YYEEEE. CDR3 sequence reads: CASSLSTASSYNEQFF.

The chain has TRBV5-1 and TRBJ1-4. The CDR3 is 14 amino acids. Germline assignment: CDR1 SGHRS and CDR2 YFSETQ. Here the CDR3 reads CASSLGATNEKLVF. Filled out from reference TRBV5-1 and TRBJ1-4, the complete variable domain reads KAGVTQTPRYLIKTRGQQVTLSCSPISGHRSVSWYQQTPGQGLQFLFEYFSETQRNKGNFPGRFSGRQFSNSRSEMNVSTLELGDSALYLCASSLGATNEKLVFGSGTQLSVL.

This chain links TRBV11-3 with TRBJ2-1; TCRdb picks TRBD1, but there is no DNA to check that call. Germline values: CDR1 SGHNT, CDR2 YENEEA. This CDR3 is built from 12 residues. CDR3 loop: CASSLAGGKQFF.

The chain uses TRBV5-1 and TRBJ2-7. The germline CDR1 and CDR2 sequences are SGHRS and YFSETQ. This CDR3 contains 14 residues. The CDR3 loop reads CASSLEPSSYEQYF.

The chain recombines TRBV7-9 with TRBJ2-2. Germline CDR1 and CDR2: SEHNR and FQNEAQ (reference sequence). CDR3 length: 16 residues. The CDR3 loop is CASSFEVLDNTGELFF.

This chain links TRBV20-1 with TRBJ1-2; TCRdb indicates TRBD1, and absent DNA this call remains unverified. The length of the CDR3 is 14 residues. CDR1 and CDR2 from the germline V gene are DFQATT and SNEGSKA (reference sequence). Here the CDR3 reads CSASSGQTNYGYTF.

The chain combines TRBV6-5 with TRBJ2-5; TCRdb calls TRBD2, which cannot be checked without DNA. The CDR3 consists of 12 residues. CDR1 is MNHEY and CDR2 is SVGAGI in the germline V gene. This CDR3 is CASSSPYETQYF.

The genes are TRBV12-3 or TRBV12-4 and TRBJ2-3; TCRdb picks TRBD1, but there is no DNA to check that call. The CDR3 runs to 15 residues. This CDR3 is CASSSRTGSTDTQYF.

This rearrangement joins TRBV12-5 to TRBJ2-1; checking the TCRdb D call of TRBD1 is not possible without DNA. Germline V gene data show CDR1 as LGHNT and CDR2 as FRNRAP. CDR3 size: 12 residues. The CDR3 sequence: CASGWGYNEQFF.

V and J are TRBV7-6 and TRBJ2-7. The CDR3 consists of 14 residues. Looked up from germline, CDR1 is SGHVS and CDR2 is FNYEAQ. The chain's CDR3 is CASSLASASYEQYF.

The chain has TRBV2 and TRBJ2-7; without DNA, the TCRdb call of TRBD1 cannot be checked. Per the germline V gene, CDR1 is SNHLY and CDR2 is FYNNEI. The CDR3 is 14 amino acids. This CDR3 reads CATLFDRGLYEQYF.

The V gene is TRBV5-1, the J gene TRBJ2-7; TCRdb's D call, TRBD1, is unchecked because there is no DNA. There are 13 residues in the CDR3. Germline V gene lookup returns CDR1 SGHRS and CDR2 YFSETQ. This chain's CDR3 is CASSFGAASEQYF.

The V and J genes are TRBV4-1 and TRBJ2-7. The CDR3 is 15 amino acids. The germline V gene has CDR1 MGHRA and CDR2 YSYEKL. The CDR3 loop is CASSQDGNLAYEQYF.

The CDR3 protein is CASSLEASGANEQYF. The rearrangement links TRBV5-8 to TRBJ2-7; TCRdb lists TRBD2, though no DNA is available to test this call. CDR3 length: 15 residues. CDR1 SGHTS and CDR2 YDEGEE come from the germline V gene.

The chain uses TRBV7-8 and TRBJ2-3; checking the TCRdb D call of TRBD2 is not possible without DNA. In germline, CDR1 is SGHVS, CDR2 FQNEAQ. This CDR3 comprises 17 residues. Here the CDR3 reads CASSSNPPQNPTDTQYF.

The genes are TRBV10-3 and TRBJ2-5; TCRdb's assignment of TRBD2 cannot be checked, as there is no DNA. The CDR3 sequence is 13 residues long. CDR1 ENHRY and CDR2 SYGVKD come from the germline V gene. The CDR3 reads CAIRGSGEETQYF.

The chain links TRBV28 to TRBJ2-7. Germline assignment: CDR1 MDHEN and CDR2 SYDVKM. The CDR3 runs to 18 residues. CDR3 in amino acids: CASSLYLVLGRSSYEQYF.

The rearrangement joins TRBV7-9 to TRBJ2-1; TCRdb gives TRBD1 as the D gene, but with no DNA this cannot be confirmed. This CDR3 comprises 16 residues. Germline V CDR1 and CDR2: SEHNR, FQNEAQ (reference sequence). The CDR3 sequence: CASSSQKARGGNEQFF.

V usage is TRBV2 and J usage is TRBJ2-7; TCRdb indicates TRBD1, and absent DNA this call remains unverified. This CDR3 region has 14 residues. Germline CDR1 is SNHLY and CDR2 is FYNNEI. The CDR3 reads CASRAGFRSYEQYF.

The chain combines TRBV18 with TRBJ1-1; with no DNA, the TCRdb D assignment of TRBD1 cannot be verified. This CDR3 is 13 amino acids long. In germline, CDR1 is KGHSH, CDR2 LQKENI. CDR3 sequence: CASSPDRGTEAFF.